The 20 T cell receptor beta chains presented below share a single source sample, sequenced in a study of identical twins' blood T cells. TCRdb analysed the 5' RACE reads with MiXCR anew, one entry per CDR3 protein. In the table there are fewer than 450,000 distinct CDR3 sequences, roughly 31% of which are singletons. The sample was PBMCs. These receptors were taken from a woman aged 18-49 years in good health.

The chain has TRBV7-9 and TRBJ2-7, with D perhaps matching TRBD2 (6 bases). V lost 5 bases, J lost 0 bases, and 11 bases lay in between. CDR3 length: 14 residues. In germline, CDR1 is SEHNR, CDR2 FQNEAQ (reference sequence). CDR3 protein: CASSASTSSYEQYF. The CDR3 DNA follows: TGTGCCAGCAGCGCCTCGACTAGCTCCTACGAGCAGTACTTC.

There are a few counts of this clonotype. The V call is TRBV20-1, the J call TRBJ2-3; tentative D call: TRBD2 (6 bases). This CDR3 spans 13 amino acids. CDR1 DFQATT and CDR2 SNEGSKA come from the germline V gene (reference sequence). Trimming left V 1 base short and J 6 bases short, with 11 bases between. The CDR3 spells CSARVGGGDTQYF. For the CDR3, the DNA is TGCAGTGCTAGAGTGGGAGGCGGGGATACGCAGTATTTT.

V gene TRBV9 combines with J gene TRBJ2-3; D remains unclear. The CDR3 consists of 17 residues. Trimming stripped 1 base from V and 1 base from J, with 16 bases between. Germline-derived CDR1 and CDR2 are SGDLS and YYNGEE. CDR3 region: CASSVKAVLERTDTQYF. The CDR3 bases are TGTGCCAGCAGCGTAAAGGCCGTTCTAGAGCGCACAGATACGCAGTATTTT.

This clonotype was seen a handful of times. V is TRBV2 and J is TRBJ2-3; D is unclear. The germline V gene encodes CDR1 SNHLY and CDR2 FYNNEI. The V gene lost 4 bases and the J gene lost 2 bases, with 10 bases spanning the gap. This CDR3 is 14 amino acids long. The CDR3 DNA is TGTGCCAGCAGTGGGGTTTTTGCCACAGATACGCAGTATTTT. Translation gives CASSGVFATDTQYF.

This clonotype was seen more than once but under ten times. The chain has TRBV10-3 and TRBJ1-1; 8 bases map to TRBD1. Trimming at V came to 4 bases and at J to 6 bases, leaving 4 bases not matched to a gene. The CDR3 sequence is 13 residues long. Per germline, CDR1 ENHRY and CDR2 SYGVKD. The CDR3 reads CAISGTGWSEAFF. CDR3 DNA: TGTGCCATCAGTGGGACAGGGTGGTCTGAAGCTTTCTTT.

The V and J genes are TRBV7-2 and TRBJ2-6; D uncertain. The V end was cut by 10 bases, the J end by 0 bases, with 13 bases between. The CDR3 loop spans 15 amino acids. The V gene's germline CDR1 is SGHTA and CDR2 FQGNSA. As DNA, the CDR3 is TGTGCCACACCTTTAGGTGGCTCTGGGGCCAACGTCCTGACTTTC. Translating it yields CATPLGGSGANVLTF.

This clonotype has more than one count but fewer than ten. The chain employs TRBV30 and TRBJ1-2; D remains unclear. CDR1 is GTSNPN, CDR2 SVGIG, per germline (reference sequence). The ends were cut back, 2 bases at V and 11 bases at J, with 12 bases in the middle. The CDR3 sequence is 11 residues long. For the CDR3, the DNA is TGTGCCTGGAGTACTACAGCGGGGTACACCTTC. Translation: CAWSTTAGYTF.

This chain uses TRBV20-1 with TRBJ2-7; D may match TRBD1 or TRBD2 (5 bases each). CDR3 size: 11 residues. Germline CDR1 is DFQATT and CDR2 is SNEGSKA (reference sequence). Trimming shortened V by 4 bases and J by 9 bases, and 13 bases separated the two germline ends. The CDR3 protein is CSAKGRGRQYF. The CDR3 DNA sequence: TGCAGTGCTAAAGGACGGGGACGGCAGTACTTC.

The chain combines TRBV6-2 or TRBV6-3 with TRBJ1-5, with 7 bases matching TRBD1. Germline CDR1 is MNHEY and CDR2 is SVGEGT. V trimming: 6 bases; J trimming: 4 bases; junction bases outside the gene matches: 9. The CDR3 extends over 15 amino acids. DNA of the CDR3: TGTGCCAGCAGCCACCTGGGGACAGCTAATCAGCCCCAGCATTTT. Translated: CASSHLGTANQPQHF.

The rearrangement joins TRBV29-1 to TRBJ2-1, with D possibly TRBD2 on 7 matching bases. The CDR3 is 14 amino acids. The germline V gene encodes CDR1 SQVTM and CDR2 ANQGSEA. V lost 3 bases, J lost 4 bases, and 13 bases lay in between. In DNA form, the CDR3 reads TGCAGCGTTGAGGGGGGGCAGCGATACAATGAGCAGTTCTTC. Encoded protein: CSVEGGQRYNEQFF.

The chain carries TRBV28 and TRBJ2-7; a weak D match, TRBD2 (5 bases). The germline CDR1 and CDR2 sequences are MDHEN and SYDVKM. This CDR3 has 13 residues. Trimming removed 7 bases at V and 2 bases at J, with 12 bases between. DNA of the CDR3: TGTGCCAGCACCTCCAGCGGAACCTACGAGCAGTACTTC. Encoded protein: CASTSSGTYEQYF.

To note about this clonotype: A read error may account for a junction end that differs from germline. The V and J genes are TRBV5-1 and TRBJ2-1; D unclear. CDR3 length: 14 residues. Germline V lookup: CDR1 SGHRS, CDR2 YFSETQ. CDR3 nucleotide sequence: TGCGCCAGCAGGTTGGAGAGCTCCTACAATGATCAGTTCTTC. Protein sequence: CASRLESSYNDQFF.

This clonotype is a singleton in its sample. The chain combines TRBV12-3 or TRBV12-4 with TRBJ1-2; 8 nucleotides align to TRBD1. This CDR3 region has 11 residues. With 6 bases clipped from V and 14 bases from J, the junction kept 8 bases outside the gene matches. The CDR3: CASRLQGAKTF. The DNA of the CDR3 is TGTGCCAGCAGACTTCAGGGGGCGAAGACCTTC.

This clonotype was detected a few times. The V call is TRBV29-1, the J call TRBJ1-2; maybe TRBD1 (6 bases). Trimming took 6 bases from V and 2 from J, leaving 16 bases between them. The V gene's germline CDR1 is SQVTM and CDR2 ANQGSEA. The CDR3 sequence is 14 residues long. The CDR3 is CSVAHRDKNYGYTF. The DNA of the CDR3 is TGCAGCGTCGCCCACCGGGACAAAAACTATGGCTACACCTTC.

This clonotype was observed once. The CDR3 DNA reads TGCGCCAGCAGCTTTATACAGGGGGCTATCGGGGAGCTGTTTTTT. This translates into CASSFIQGAIGELFF. This chain connects TRBV5-1 to TRBJ2-2, with 9 positions matching TRBD1. CDR1 SGHRS and CDR2 YFSETQ come from the germline V gene. CDR3 length: 15 residues. V was pared by 2 bases and J by 7 bases, with 6 bases of the junction left unmatched.

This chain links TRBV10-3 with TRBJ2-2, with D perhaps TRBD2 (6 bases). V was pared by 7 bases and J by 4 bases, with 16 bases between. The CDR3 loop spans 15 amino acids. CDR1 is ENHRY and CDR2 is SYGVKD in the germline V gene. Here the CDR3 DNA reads TGTGCCATCACCGGGACTCGCGGATTCACCGGGGAGCTGTTTTTT. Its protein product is CAITGTRGFTGELFF.

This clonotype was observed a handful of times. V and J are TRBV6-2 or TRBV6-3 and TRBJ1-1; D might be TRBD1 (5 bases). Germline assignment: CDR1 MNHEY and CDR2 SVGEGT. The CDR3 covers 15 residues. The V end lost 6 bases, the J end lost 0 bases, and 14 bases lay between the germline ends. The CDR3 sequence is CASSLQAGLNTEAFF. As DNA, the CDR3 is TGTGCCAGCAGCCTACAGGCAGGACTGAACACTGAAGCTTTCTTT.

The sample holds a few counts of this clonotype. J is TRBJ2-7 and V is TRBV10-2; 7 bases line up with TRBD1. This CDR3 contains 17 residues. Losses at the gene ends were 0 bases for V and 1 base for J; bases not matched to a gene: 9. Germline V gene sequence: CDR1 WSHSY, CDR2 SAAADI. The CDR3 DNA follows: TGCGCCAGCAGTGAGTCTTCATACCAGGGGGAGTCCTACGAGCAGTACTTC. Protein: CASSESSYQGESYEQYF.

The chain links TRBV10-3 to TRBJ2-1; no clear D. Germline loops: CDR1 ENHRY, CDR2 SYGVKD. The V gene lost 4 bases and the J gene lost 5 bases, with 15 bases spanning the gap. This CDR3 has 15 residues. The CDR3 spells CAISAHRDGNNEQFF. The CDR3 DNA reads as TGTGCCATCAGTGCCCATCGAGACGGTAACAATGAGCAGTTCTTC.

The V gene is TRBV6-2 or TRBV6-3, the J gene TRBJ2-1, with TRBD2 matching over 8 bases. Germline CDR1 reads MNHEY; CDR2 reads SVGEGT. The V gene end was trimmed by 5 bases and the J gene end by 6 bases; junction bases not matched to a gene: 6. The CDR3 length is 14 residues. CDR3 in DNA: TGTGCCAGCAGTAAGCGGGAGTTGGGCAATGAGCAGTTCTTC. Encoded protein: CASSKRELGNEQFF.